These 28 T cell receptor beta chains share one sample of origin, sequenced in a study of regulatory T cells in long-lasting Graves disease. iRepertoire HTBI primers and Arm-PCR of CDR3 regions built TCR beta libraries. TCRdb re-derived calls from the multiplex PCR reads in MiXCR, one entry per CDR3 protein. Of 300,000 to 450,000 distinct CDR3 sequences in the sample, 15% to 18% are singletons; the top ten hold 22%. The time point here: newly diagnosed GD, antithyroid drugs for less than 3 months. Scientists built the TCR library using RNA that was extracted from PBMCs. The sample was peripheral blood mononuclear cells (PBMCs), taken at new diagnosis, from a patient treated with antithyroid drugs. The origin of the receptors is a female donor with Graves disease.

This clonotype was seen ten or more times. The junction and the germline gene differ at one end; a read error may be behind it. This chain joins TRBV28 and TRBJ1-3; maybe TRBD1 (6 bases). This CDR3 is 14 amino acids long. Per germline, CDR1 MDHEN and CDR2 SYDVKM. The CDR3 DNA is TGTGCCACCTTCCACAGGGCAAGTGGAAGCACCATATATTTT. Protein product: CATFHRASGSTIYF.

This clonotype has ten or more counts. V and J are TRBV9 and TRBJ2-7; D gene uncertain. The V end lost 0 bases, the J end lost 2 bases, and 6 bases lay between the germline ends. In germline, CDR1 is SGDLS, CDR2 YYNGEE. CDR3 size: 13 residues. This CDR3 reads CASSVGSTYEQYF. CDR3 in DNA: TGTGCCAGCAGCGTAGGTAGCACCTACGAGCAGTACTTC. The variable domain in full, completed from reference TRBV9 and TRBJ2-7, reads DSGVTQTPKHLITATGQRVTLRCSPRSGDLSVYWYQQSLDQGLQFLIQYYNGEERAKGNILERFSAQQFPDLHSELNLSSLELGDSALYFCASSVGSTYEQYFGPGTRLTVT.

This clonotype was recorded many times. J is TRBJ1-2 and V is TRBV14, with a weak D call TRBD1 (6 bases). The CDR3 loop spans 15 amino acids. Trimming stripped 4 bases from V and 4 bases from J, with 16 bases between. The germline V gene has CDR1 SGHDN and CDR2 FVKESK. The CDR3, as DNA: TGTGCCAGCAGCCCCCTTCAACAGGGAGGCTATGGCTACACCTTC. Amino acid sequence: CASSPLQQGGYGYTF.

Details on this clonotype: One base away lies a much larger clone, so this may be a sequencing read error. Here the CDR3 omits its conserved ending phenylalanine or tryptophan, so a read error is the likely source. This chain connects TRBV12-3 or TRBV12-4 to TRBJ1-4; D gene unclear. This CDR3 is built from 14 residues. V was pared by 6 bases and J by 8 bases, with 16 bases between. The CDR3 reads CASSLREVDEKLFS. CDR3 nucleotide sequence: TGTGCCAGCAGCTTAAGGGAAGTAGACGAAAAACTGTTTTCT.

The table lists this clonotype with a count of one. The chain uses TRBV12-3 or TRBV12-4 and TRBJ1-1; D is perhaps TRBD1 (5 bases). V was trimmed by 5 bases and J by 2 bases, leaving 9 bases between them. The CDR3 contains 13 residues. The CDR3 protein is CASSHDSNTEAFF. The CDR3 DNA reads TGTGCCAGCAGTCACGACAGCAACACTGAAGCTTTCTTT.

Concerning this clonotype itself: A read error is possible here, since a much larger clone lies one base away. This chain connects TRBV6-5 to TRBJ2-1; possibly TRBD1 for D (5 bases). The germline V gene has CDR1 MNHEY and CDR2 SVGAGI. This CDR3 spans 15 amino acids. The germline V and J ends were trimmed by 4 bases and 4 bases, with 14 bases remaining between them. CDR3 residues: CASSSGQSLYNEQFF. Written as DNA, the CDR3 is TGTGCCAGCAGTTCCGGACAAAGCCTTTACAATGAGCAGTTCTTC.

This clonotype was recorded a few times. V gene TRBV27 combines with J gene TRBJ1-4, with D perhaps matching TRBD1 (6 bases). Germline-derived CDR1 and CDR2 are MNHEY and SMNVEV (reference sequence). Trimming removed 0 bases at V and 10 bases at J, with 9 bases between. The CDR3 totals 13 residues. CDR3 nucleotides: TGTGCCAGCAGTTTATCAGGAGGGGGAAAACTGTTTTTT. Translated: CASSLSGGGKLFF.

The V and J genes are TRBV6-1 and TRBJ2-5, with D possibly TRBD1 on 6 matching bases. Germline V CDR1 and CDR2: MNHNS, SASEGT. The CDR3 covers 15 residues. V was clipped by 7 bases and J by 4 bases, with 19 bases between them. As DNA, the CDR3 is TGTGCCAGCACCATACAGGGTTGGTCGCCAGAGACCCAGTACTTC. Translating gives CASTIQGWSPETQYF.

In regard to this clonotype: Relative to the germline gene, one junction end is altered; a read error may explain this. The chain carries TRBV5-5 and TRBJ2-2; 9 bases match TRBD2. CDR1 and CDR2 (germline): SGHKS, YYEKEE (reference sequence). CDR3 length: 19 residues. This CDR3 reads CASSPKVGLAGKNTGKLFF. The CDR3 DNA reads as TGTGCCAGCAGCCCAAAGGTGGGGCTAGCGGGGAAGAACACCGGGAAGCTGTTTTTT.

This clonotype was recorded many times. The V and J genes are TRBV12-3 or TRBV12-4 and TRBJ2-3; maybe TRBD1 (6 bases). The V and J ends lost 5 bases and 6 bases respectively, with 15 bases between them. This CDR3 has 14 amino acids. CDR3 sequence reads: CASSPRRGVDTQYF. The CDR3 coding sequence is TGTGCCAGCAGTCCCCGCAGGGGTGTGGATACGCAGTATTTT.

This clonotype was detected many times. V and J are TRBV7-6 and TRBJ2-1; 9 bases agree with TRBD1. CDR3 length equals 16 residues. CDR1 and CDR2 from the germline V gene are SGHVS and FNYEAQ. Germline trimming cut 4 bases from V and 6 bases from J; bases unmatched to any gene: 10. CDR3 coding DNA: TGTGCCAGCAGCTCAACAGGGGGCGATTGGTTCAATGAGCAGTTCTTC. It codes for CASSSTGGDWFNEQFF.

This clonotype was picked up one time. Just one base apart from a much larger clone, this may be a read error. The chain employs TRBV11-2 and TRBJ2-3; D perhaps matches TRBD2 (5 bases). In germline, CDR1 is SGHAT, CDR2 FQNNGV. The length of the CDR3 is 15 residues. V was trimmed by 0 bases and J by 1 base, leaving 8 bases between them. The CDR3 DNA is TGTGCCAGCAGCTTAGATCACGGGGGCACAGATACGCAGTATTTT. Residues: CASSLDHGGTDTQYF.

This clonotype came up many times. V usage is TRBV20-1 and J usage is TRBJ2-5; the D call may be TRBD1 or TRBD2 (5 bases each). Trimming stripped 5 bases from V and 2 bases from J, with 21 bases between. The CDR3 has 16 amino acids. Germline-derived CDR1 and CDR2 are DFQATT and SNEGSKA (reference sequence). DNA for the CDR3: TGCAGTGCTGAGATCCGGGAAGACAGATTTCAAGAGACCCAGTACTTC. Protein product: CSAEIREDRFQETQYF.

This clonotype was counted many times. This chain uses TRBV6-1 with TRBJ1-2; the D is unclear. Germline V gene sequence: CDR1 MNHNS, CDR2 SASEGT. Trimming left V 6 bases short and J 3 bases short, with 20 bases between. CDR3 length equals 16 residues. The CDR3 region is CASRAAIGAVDYGYTF. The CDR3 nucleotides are TGTGCCAGCAGGGCAGCAATCGGAGCGGTTGACTATGGCTACACCTTC.

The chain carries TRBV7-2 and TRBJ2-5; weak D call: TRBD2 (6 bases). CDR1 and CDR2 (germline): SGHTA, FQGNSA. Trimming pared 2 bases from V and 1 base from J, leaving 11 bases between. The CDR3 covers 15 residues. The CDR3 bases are TGTGCCAGCAGCTTATTGGCGGGGTTCCAAGAGACCCAGTACTTC. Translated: CASSLLAGFQETQYF.

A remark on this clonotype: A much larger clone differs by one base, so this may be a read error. The CDR3 DNA sequence: TGTGTCTGGAGTCCCGGATGGTACTCTGGAAACACCATATATTTT. Protein sequence: CVWSPGWYSGNTIYF. This chain uses TRBV30 with TRBJ1-3; no firm D call. CDR1 and CDR2 from the germline V gene are GTSNPN and SVGIG (reference sequence). CDR3 size: 15 residues.

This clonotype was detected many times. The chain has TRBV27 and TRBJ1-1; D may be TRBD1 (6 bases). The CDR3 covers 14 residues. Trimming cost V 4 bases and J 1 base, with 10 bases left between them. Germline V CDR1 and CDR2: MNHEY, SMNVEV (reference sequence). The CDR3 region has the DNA TGTGCCAGCAGTTCCGGGACAACGAACACTGAAGCTTTCTTT. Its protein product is CASSSGTTNTEAFF.

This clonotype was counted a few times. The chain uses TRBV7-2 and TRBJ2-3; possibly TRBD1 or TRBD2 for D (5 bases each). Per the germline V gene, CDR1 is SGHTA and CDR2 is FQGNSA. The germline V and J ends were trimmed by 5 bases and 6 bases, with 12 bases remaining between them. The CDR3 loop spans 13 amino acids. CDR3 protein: CASSREEGDTQYF. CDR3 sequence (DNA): TGTGCCAGCAGCCGGGAAGAGGGGGATACGCAGTATTTT. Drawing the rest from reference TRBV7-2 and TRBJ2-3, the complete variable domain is GAGVSQSPSNKVTEKGKDVELRCDPISGHTALYWYRQSLGQGLEFLIYFQGNSAPDKSGLPSDRFSAERTGGSVSTLTIQRTQQEDSAVYLCASSREEGDTQYFGPGTRLTVL.

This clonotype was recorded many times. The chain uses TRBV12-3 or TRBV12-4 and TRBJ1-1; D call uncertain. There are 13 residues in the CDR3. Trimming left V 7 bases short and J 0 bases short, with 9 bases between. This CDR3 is CASTRIMNTEAFF. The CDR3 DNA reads TGTGCCAGCACGAGGATAATGAACACTGAAGCTTTCTTT.

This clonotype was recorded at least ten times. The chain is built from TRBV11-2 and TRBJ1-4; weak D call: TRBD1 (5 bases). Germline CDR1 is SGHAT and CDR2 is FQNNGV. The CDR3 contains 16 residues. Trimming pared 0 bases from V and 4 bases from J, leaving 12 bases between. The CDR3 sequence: CASSLDLVRGNEKLFF. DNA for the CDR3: TGTGCCAGCAGCTTAGATCTGGTGAGGGGTAATGAAAAACTGTTTTTT. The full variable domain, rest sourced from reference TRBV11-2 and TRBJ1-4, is EAGVAQSPRYKIIEKRQSVAFWCNPISGHATLYWYQQILGQGPKLLIQFQNNGVVDDSQLPKDRFSAERLKGVDSTLKIQPAKLEDSAVYLCASSLDLVRGNEKLFFGSGTQLSVL.

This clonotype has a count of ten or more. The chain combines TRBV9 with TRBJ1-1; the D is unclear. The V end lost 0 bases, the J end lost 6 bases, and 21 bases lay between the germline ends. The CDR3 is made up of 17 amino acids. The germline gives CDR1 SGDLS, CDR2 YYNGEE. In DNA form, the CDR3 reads TGTGCCAGCAGCGTAGGGGCAGGAAAAGGGAAGCACGCTGAAGCTTTCTTT. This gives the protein CASSVGAGKGKHAEAFF.

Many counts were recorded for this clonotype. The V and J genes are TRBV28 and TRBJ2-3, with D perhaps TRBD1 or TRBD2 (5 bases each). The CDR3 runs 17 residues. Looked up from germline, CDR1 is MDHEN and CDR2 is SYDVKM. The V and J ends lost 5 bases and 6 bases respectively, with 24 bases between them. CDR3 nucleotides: TGTGCCAGCAGTCCGGGGCTCGACTCTTCCGGTGGGGATACGCAGTATTTT. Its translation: CASSPGLDSSGGDTQYF.

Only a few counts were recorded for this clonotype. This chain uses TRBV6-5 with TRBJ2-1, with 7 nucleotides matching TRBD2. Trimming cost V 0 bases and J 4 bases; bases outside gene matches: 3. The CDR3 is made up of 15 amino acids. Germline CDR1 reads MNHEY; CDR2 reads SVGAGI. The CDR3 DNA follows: TGTGCCAGCAGTTACTCGGGGGGGGGGTACAATGAGCAGTTCTTC. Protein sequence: CASSYSGGGYNEQFF.

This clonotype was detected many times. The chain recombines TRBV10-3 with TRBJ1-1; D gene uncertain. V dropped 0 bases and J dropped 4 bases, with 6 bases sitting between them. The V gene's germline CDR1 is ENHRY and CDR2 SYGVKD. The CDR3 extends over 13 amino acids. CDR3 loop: CAISESGGTEAFF. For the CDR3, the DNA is TGTGCCATCAGTGAGTCGGGCGGCACTGAAGCTTTCTTT.

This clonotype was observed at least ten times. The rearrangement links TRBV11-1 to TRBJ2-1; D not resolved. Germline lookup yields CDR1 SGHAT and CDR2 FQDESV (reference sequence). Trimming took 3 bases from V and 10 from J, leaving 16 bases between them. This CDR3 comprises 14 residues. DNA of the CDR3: TGTGCCAGCAGCTTCCAGGCCTACCAAGGGGAGCAGTTCTTC. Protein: CASSFQAYQGEQFF.

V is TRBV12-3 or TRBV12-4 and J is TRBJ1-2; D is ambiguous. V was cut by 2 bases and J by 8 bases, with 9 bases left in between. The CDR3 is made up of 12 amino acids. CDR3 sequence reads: CASSLYPFGYTF. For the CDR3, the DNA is TGTGCCAGCAGTTTATACCCCTTCGGCTACACCTTC.

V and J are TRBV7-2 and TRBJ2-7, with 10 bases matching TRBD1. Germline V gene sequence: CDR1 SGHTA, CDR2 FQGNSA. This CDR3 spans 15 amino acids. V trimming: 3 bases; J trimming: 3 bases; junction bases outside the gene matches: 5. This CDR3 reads CASSLGQGNYYEQYF. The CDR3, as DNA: TGTGCCAGCAGCTTGGGACAGGGGAACTACTACGAGCAGTACTTC.

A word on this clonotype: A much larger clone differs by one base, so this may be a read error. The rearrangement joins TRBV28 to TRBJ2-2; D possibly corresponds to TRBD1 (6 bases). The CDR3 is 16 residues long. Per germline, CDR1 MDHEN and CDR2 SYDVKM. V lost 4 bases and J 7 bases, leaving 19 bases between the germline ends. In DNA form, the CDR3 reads TGTGCCAGCAGTTATCGGGACAAGGGGCAGGTCGGGGAGCTGTTTTTT. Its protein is CASSYRDKGQVGELFF. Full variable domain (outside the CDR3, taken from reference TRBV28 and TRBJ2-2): DVKVTQSSRYLVKRTGEKVFLECVQDMDHENMFWYRQDPGLGLRLIYFSYDVKMKEKGDIPEGYSVSREKKERFSLILESASTNQTSMYLCASSYRDKGQVGELFFGEGSRLTVL.